The 21 T cell receptor beta chains listed next were all sequenced from one sample in a study of T cells after yellow fever vaccination. TCRdb called the 5' RACE reads again in MiXCR, with one record for every CDR3 protein. The top ten hold more than 13% of the sample, which has some 600,000 distinct CDR3 sequences, roughly an eighth seen once. The sequencing used PBMCs, collected on the day of the yellow fever booster vaccination. All receptors derive from a man between 25 and 39 years old who received the YFV17D yellow fever vaccine.

This clonotype was observed a handful of times. The rearrangement links TRBV18 to TRBJ2-7; D call uncertain. CDR1 KGHSH and CDR2 LQKENI come from the germline V gene. Between the trimmed V and J ends, which lost 6 bases and 2 bases, there was a span of 17 bases. The CDR3 runs to 15 residues. The CDR3 region has the DNA TGTGCCAGCTCCCACACCGAGAGCTATACCTACGAGCAGTACTTC. It is translated as CASSHTESYTYEQYF.

Ten or more counts support this clonotype. V is TRBV7-2 and J is TRBJ1-2; D ambiguous. The CDR3 loop spans 11 amino acids. Germline V gene data show CDR1 as SGHTA and CDR2 as FQGNSA. Trimming stripped 5 bases from V and 11 bases from J, with 12 bases between. CDR3: CASSAGGGYTF. Here the CDR3 DNA reads TGTGCCAGCAGCGCAGGAGGAGGTTACACCTTC.

This rearrangement joins TRBV20-1 to TRBJ2-2; D ambiguous. V lost 0 bases and J 1 base, leaving 9 bases between the germline ends. CDR1 and CDR2 (germline): DFQATT, SNEGSKA (reference sequence). The CDR3 spans 15 residues. Written as DNA, the CDR3 is TGCAGTGCTAGAGATCAGGCAAAGAACACCGGGGAGCTGTTTTTT. Translated, it gives CSARDQAKNTGELFF.

This clonotype showed up many times. The chain joins TRBV5-1 to TRBJ1-2, with a weak D call TRBD1 (5 bases). The CDR3 has 13 residues. The V end was cut by 0 bases, the J end by 4 bases, with 7 bases between. Germline V lookup: CDR1 SGHRS, CDR2 YFSETQ. The CDR3 region is CASSLEGSYGYTF. DNA for the CDR3: TGCGCCAGCAGCTTGGAGGGGTCCTATGGCTACACCTTC.

This clonotype has just a few counts. The rearrangement uses TRBV4-2 and TRBJ1-5; TRBD1 matches 9 bases. CDR1 is LGHNA, CDR2 YNFKEQ, per germline. The V segment lost 1 base and the J segment 10 bases; nucleotides outside the gene matches: 8. This CDR3 region has 15 residues. For the CDR3, the DNA is TGTGCCAGCAGCCAAGCGGGACAGGGTACGATCCCCCAGCATTTT. This encodes CASSQAGQGTIPQHF.

This chain joins TRBV5-1 and TRBJ2-1; D not resolved. CDR3 length equals 16 residues. CDR1 SGHRS and CDR2 YFSETQ come from the germline V gene. The V and J ends lost 2 bases and 0 bases respectively, with 12 bases between them. The DNA of the CDR3 is TGCGCCAGCAGCTTATACAGACCAAGCTCCTACAATGAGCAGTTCTTC. This encodes CASSLYRPSSYNEQFF.

The V and J genes are TRBV10-3 and TRBJ2-7; D is perhaps TRBD1 (5 bases). The germline CDR1 and CDR2 sequences are ENHRY and SYGVKD. This CDR3 spans 15 amino acids. Trimming left V 2 bases short and J 7 bases short, with 18 bases between. The chain's CDR3 is CAISETRDPPTEQYF. The CDR3 nucleotides are TGTGCCATCAGTGAGACCAGGGATCCCCCTACGGAGCAGTACTTC.

The chain links TRBV7-2 to TRBJ2-3, with D maybe TRBD1 (6 bases). V lost 5 bases, J lost 6 bases, and 12 bases lay in between. Germline V gives CDR1 SGHTA, CDR2 FQGNSA. The CDR3 consists of 13 residues. CDR3 in amino acids: CASSPQGWDTQYF. The DNA for the CDR3 is TGTGCCAGCAGCCCTCAGGGGTGGGATACGCAGTATTTT. The complete variable domain, with remaining parts taken from reference TRBV7-2 and TRBJ2-3, reads GAGVSQSPSNKVTEKGKDVELRCDPISGHTALYWYRQSLGQGLEFLIYFQGNSAPDKSGLPSDRFSAERTGGSVSTLTIQRTQQEDSAVYLCASSPQGWDTQYFGPGTRLTVL.

This clonotype was picked up many times. The V call is TRBV6-5, the J call TRBJ2-1; D is ambiguous. The V end was cut by 0 bases, the J end by 6 bases, with 6 bases between. This CDR3 comprises 13 residues. Germline values: CDR1 MNHEY, CDR2 SVGAGI. In nucleotides, the CDR3 is TGTGCCAGCAGTTACTCGATAGGCAATGAGCAGTTCTTC. Its protein product is CASSYSIGNEQFF.

The rearrangement uses TRBV11-2 and TRBJ2-1; TRBD2 aligns across 7 bases. Per the germline V gene, CDR1 is SGHAT and CDR2 is FQNNGV. V was clipped by 2 bases and J by 4 bases; unmatched bases: 8. There are 16 residues in the CDR3. In DNA, the CDR3 is TGTGCCAGCAGCTTAAAGGCTCTAGCGGTTTACAATGAGCAGTTCTTC. Translated, it gives CASSLKALAVYNEQFF.

This clonotype was found a few times. CDR3 coding DNA: TGCGCCAGCAGCCAAGACAGGGCGGGCTGGGAGCAGTACTTC. It specifies CASSQDRAGWEQYF. V and J are TRBV4-3 and TRBJ2-7; D may be TRBD1 or TRBD2 (5 bases each). The CDR3 is 14 residues long. In germline, CDR1 is LGHNA, CDR2 YSLEER. V was pared by 0 bases and J by 7 bases, with 13 bases between.

This clonotype has ten or more counts. The rearrangement joins TRBV5-1 to TRBJ2-1; possible D gene TRBD2, 7 bases. This CDR3 is built from 16 residues. CDR1 is SGHRS and CDR2 is YFSETQ in the germline V gene. Trimming removed 3 bases at V and 3 bases at J, with 16 bases between. The CDR3: CASSSGGGTVYNEQFF. DNA of the CDR3: TGCGCCAGCAGCTCGGGGGGCGGGACCGTCTACAATGAGCAGTTCTTC.

The chain recombines TRBV19 with TRBJ2-3, with D unclear. Germline lookup yields CDR1 LNHDA and CDR2 SQIVND (reference sequence). Trimming left V 3 bases short and J 1 base short, with 14 bases between. The CDR3 consists of 16 residues. CDR3 nucleotides: TGTGCCAGTAGTATTGGCCTACCCGTGGGCACAGATACGCAGTATTTT. It yields the protein CASSIGLPVGTDTQYF.

This clonotype was detected only a few times. V usage is TRBV7-2 and J usage is TRBJ2-2; 8 nucleotides match TRBD1. CDR1 is SGHTA, CDR2 FQGNSA, per germline. The length of the CDR3 is 14 residues. Trimming at V came to 3 bases and at J to 7 bases, leaving 4 bases not matched to a gene. The CDR3 spells CASSLDRAIGELFF. The CDR3 nucleotides read TGTGCCAGCAGCTTGGACAGGGCCATCGGGGAGCTGTTTTTT.

This chain uses TRBV11-2 with TRBJ1-5; D not resolved. CDR1 is SGHAT, CDR2 FQNNGV, per germline. Trimming left V 5 bases short and J 0 bases short, with 20 bases between. This CDR3 is built from 18 residues. This CDR3 reads CASSPTGMGKISNQPQHF. The CDR3 nucleotides are TGTGCCAGCAGCCCTACCGGGATGGGGAAGATTAGCAATCAGCCCCAGCATTTT.

A few counts support this clonotype. This chain uses TRBV11-2 with TRBJ2-3; 9 bases line up with TRBD2. Trimming removed 1 base from V and 3 bases from J; junction bases left unmatched: 14. Germline CDR1 SGHAT, CDR2 FQNNGV. This CDR3 region has 19 residues. The CDR3 bases are TGTGCCAGCAGCTTAGTTAGGAGCGGGAGGCCCAGAAAAACAGATACGCAGTATTTT. This codes for CASSLVRSGRPRKTDTQYF.

The rearrangement links TRBV19 to TRBJ2-7, with 7 bases lining up with TRBD2. CDR3 length equals 13 residues. V lost 3 bases to trimming and J lost 7 bases; unmatched junction nucleotides: 6. Germline CDR1 is LNHDA and CDR2 is SQIVND (reference sequence). The CDR3: CASSILRETEQYF. CDR3 coding DNA: TGTGCCAGTAGTATTTTGCGGGAGACGGAGCAGTACTTC.

The CDR3 is CATSDHDSRADTQYF. The CDR3 nucleotides read TGTGCCACCAGTGATCACGACAGCAGGGCAGATACGCAGTATTTT. The V and J genes are TRBV24-1 and TRBJ2-3; tentative D call: TRBD1 (5 bases). Between the trimmed V and J ends, which lost 3 bases and 4 bases, there was a span of 13 bases. The CDR3 is made up of 15 amino acids. Germline assignment: CDR1 KGHDR and CDR2 SFDVKD.

This clonotype has more than one count but fewer than ten. Written as DNA, the CDR3 is TGCAGTGCTAGCCGGGAGTCTGCGGGGCACGATGAGCAGTTCTTC. Translating gives CSASRESAGHDEQFF. The chain employs TRBV20-1 and TRBJ2-1, with D possibly TRBD2 on 6 matching bases. The CDR3 covers 15 residues. V lost 3 bases to trimming and J lost 8 bases, with 20 bases between them. Germline values: CDR1 DFQATT, CDR2 SNEGSKA (reference sequence).

The chain is built from TRBV5-1 and TRBJ2-3; 13 nucleotides agree with TRBD2. V trimming: 3 bases; J trimming: 2 bases; junction bases outside the gene matches: 3. Germline CDR1 is SGHRS and CDR2 is YFSETQ. The CDR3 is 16 residues long. The CDR3 DNA sequence: TGCGCCAGCAGCTGGGGGACTAGCGGGATCACAGATACGCAGTATTTT. It yields the protein CASSWGTSGITDTQYF.

This clonotype was found many times. The chain uses TRBV12-3 or TRBV12-4 and TRBJ2-7, with TRBD1 matching 7 bases. V was pared by 6 bases and J by 4 bases, with 6 bases of the junction left unmatched. This CDR3 is built from 13 residues. The CDR3 nucleotides read TGTGCCAGCAGCCTGGGACAGCGATACGAGCAGTACTTC. This encodes CASSLGQRYEQYF.